The present TCR beta chain was sequenced within a study of T cell responses to AZD1222 COVID-19 vaccine. Sequencing used immunoSEQ multiplex PCR; TCRdb keeps in-frame clones, though not all of them. The sample shows about 120,000 clones, about 89% of them seen only once. The CDR3 sequence is 14 residues long. Looked up from germline, CDR1 is SGHAT and CDR2 is FQNNGV. The ends were cut back, 3 bases at V and 1 base at J, with 9 bases in the middle. The sample consisted of peripheral blood, taken 28 days after the second AZD1222 dose. The gene calls are TRBV11-2 and TRBJ2-5; the D is unclear. This TCR derives from an adult who received the AZD1222 COVID-19 vaccine. The CDR3 bases are TGTGCCAGCAGCTTCATGAGTAGCCAAGAGACCCAGTACTTC. Translation gives CASSFMSSQETQYF.